This paragraph covers one T cell receptor (beta chain) sequence. The V gene end was trimmed by 0 bases and the J gene end by 4 bases; junction bases not matched to a gene: 4. The CDR3 totals 15 residues. The germline V gene has CDR1 SGHAT and CDR2 FQNNGV. This record comes from a study of shared clonotypes between healthy human individuals. CD45RO negativity and positive selection for CCR7 defined naive CD8 cells, a population that excluded terminally differentiated effector memory CD45RA+ cells. Profiling relied on immunoSEQ multiplex PCR, and the TCRdb table lists in-frame clones only, not all of them. The sample holds around 2,000,000 clones; about 94% are singletons and the top ten take 0.95% to 1.5%.

The sequence was collected from a man aged 18 to 29 in good health. The chain links TRBV11-2 to TRBJ1-1; 8 bases are a match to TRBD1. The sequencing input was naive CD8+ T cells sorted from blood. CDR3 sequence: CASSLEPGGGTEAFF. The CDR3 coding sequence is TGTGCCAGCAGCTTAGAACCAGGGGGCGGCACTGAAGCTTTCTTT.